The clone carrying this T cell receptor (beta chain) was seen only a few times. The antigen is undetermined. Constant-segment primers and 5'RACE yielded cDNA libraries for TCR alpha and TCR beta, each carrying sample barcodes and UMIs. From the 5' RACE reads, TCRdb called clonotypes with MiXCR, one entry per CDR3 protein. This table holds about 110,000 distinct CDR3 sequences, about a sixth found once. The sample belongs to a study of T-cell memory formation after mild COVID-19. Study background: TCR clusters were mostly confined to one donor each.

Broader study findings: Researchers report contracting CD4+ clones mostly in CM and EM, with CD8+ clones in EMRA. Prior to infection, memory already included some responding clones, suggesting cross-reactive memory joined.

The sample consisted of PBMCs or a T cell subset sorted from them (not recorded which). The origin of this receptor is a man aged 18-30 years who had mild COVID-19 (a few samples of this study predate the infection). Cell type and time point are not known.

The CDR3 protein is CASRAQGATDTQYF. In DNA, the CDR3 is TGTGCCAGCAGGGCTCAGGGGGCGACAGATACGCAGTATTTT. The chain has TRBV28 and TRBJ2-3; TRBD1 matches 8 bases. V shed 6 bases, J shed 3 bases, and the junction held 5 bases outside the gene matches. The CDR3 consists of 14 residues. CDR1 and CDR2 (germline): MDHEN, SYDVKM.